One sample yielded the 6 T cell receptor beta chains listed below, sequenced in a study of blood T cells in healthy people across ages. It was with a sample-barcoded 5' primer and a J-beta primer mix that a second PCR of roughly 7 to 12 cycles was run. MiXCR was run by TCRdb on the 5' RACE reads, yielding one entry per CDR3 protein. The table lists around 790,000 distinct CDR3 sequences, under 45% of them singletons. Material: blood. Every receptor here comes from a man between 60 and 70 years old in good health.

The CDR3 loop reads CASSLANLEQYF. For the CDR3, the DNA is TGTGCCAGCAGTTTAGCAAACCTCGAGCAGTACTTC. The V call is TRBV12-3 or TRBV12-4, the J call TRBJ2-5; D not resolved. The DNA end lines up better with TRBJ2-7; the J call may be wrong. The CDR3 spans 12 residues.

The chain links TRBV7-9 to TRBJ2-2; 7 bases match TRBD1. The V segment lost 8 bases and the J segment 4 bases; nucleotides outside the gene matches: 7. The CDR3 has 14 residues. Germline lookup yields CDR1 SEHNR and CDR2 FQNEAQ (reference sequence). The CDR3 spells CASARDSFTGELFF. As DNA, the CDR3 is TGTGCCAGCGCCCGGGACAGCTTCACCGGGGAGCTGTTTTTT.

The chain is built from TRBV6-6 and TRBJ1-2, with a possible D match to TRBD1 (5 bases). The CDR3 has 14 residues. V was shortened by 6 bases and J by 1 base, with 12 bases between the two germline ends. Germline-derived CDR1 and CDR2 are MNHNY and SVGAGI (reference sequence). CDR3 amino acids: CASRQGGGNYGYTF. CDR3 DNA: TGTGCCAGCAGGCAAGGCGGGGGTAACTATGGCTACACCTTC.

V and J are TRBV7-9 and TRBJ2-7; D may be TRBD2 (5 bases). Germline V gene sequence: CDR1 SEHNR, CDR2 FQNEAQ (reference sequence). This CDR3 has 13 amino acids. Trimming shortened V by 8 bases and J by 3 bases, and 14 bases separated the two germline ends. The CDR3: CASGRDPSYEQYF. The CDR3 nucleotides read TGTGCCAGCGGCCGGGATCCTAGCTACGAGCAGTACTTC. Variable domain in full (rest from reference TRBV7-9 and TRBJ2-7): DTGVSQNPRHKITKRGQNVTFRCDPISEHNRLYWYRQTLGQGPEFLTYFQNEAQLEKSRLLSDRFSAERPKGSFSTLEIQRTEQGDSAMYLCASGRDPSYEQYFGPGTRLTVT.

The J gene is TRBJ1-2, the V gene TRBV20-1; D is uncertain. The CDR3 extends over 11 amino acids. The germline CDR1 and CDR2 sequences are DFQATT and SNEGSKA (reference sequence). V dropped 3 bases and J dropped 5 bases, with 7 bases sitting between them. CDR3 amino acids: CSASGPYGYTF. CDR3 nucleotide sequence: TGCAGTGCTAGTGGGCCATATGGCTACACCTTC.

This clonotype was counted a few times. The chain's CDR3 is CASSPSLVGNIQYF. CDR3 DNA: TGTGCCAGCAGTCCCAGCCTTGTTGGAAACATTCAGTACTTC. The chain recombines TRBV12-3 or TRBV12-4 with TRBJ2-4; D not resolved. The CDR3 runs 14 residues. V lost 5 bases to trimming and J lost 6 bases, with 14 bases between them.